These 21 T cell receptor beta chains share one sample of origin, sequenced in a study of T cells in Graves' hyperthyroidism and ophthalmopathy. The investigators amplified TCR beta CDR3 regions from RNA transcripts. Initially, a first-round RT-PCR of the TCR CDR3 employed the HTBI primer set. TCRdb used MiXCR to reprocess the multiplex PCR reads, holding one entry per CDR3 protein. The data hold about 420,000 distinct CDR3 sequences, with about an eighth observed a single time. The sample was blood. These receptors came from a young woman with Graves' hyperthyroidism.

This clonotype was observed once. This chain joins TRBV11-2 and TRBJ2-7; D not certain. CDR3 length: 15 amino acids. V lost 2 bases and J lost 2, with 13 bases in between. The germline gives CDR1 SGHAT, CDR2 FQNNGV. CDR3 residues: CASSLYTLGPYEQYF. The CDR3 DNA reads as TGTGCCAGCAGCTTATATACCTTAGGTCCCTACGAGCAGTACTTC.

This clonotype appeared a few times. V usage is TRBV20-1 and J usage is TRBJ2-7, with TRBD2 matching over 9 bases. This CDR3 has 17 amino acids. V was clipped by 0 bases and J by 0 bases; unmatched bases: 9. The V gene's germline CDR1 is DFQATT and CDR2 SNEGSKA (reference sequence). CDR3 DNA: TGCAGTGCTAGAGACAGGCGGGAGGGTTTTAGCTCCTACGAGCAGTACTTC. The encoded protein is CSARDRREGFSSYEQYF.

This clonotype was detected many times. This chain uses TRBV30 with TRBJ2-1; TRBD2 is a possible D gene (5 bases). The CDR3 length is 11 residues. Germline V lookup: CDR1 GTSNPN, CDR2 SVGIG (reference sequence). Trimming left V 4 bases short and J 8 bases short, with 9 bases between. CDR3 coding DNA: TGTGCCTGGAACCGGCGGGATGAGCAGTTCTTC. This translates into CAWNRRDEQFF.

This clonotype appeared many times. The CDR3 bases are TGCGCCAGCAGCTTGTCCTTCAAAGAGACCCAGTACTTC. Protein product: CASSLSFKETQYF. This sequence joins TRBV5-1 and TRBJ2-5; D gene ambiguous. CDR3 size: 13 residues. CDR1 is SGHRS, CDR2 YFSETQ, per germline. Trimming left V 1 base short and J 3 bases short, with 7 bases between.

V usage is TRBV7-2 and J usage is TRBJ1-6; D call uncertain. CDR3 size: 12 residues. The V end lost 5 bases, the J end lost 8 bases, and 7 bases lay between the germline ends. The germline V gene has CDR1 SGHTA and CDR2 FQGNSA. The CDR3 coding sequence is TGTGCCAGCAGCCCGGTGGATTCACCCCTCCACTTT. Encoded protein: CASSPVDSPLHF.

V usage is TRBV9 and J usage is TRBJ2-1; 7 nucleotides agree with TRBD1. The length of the CDR3 is 16 residues. Germline CDR1 is SGDLS and CDR2 is YYNGEE. V gave up 1 base and J gave up 0 bases; unmatched junction bases: 4. CDR3 sequence: CASSVRGQSSYNEQFF. The CDR3 DNA follows: TGTGCCAGCAGCGTAAGGGGGCAGAGCTCCTACAATGAGCAGTTCTTC.

The table lists this clonotype with many counts. This rearrangement joins TRBV9 to TRBJ2-1; 9 nucleotides align to TRBD2. Germline V gene data show CDR1 as SGDLS and CDR2 as YYNGEE. CDR3 length: 16 amino acids. V shed 6 bases and J 4 bases; nucleotides not matched to a gene: 11. The CDR3 reads CASTTKGLAGYNEQFF. In DNA, the CDR3 is TGTGCCAGCACGACAAAGGGACTAGCAGGTTACAATGAGCAGTTCTTC.

This clonotype has ten or more counts. V and J are TRBV12-3 or TRBV12-4 and TRBJ2-3; 7 bases are shared with TRBD1. This CDR3 region has 13 residues. The V segment lost 5 bases and the J segment 4 bases; nucleotides outside the gene matches: 3. CDR3: CASSAGTADTQYF. CDR3 nucleotide sequence: TGTGCCAGCAGTGCTGGGACAGCAGATACGCAGTATTTT.

This clonotype has at least ten counts. The chain recombines TRBV2 with TRBJ2-1; TRBD1 matches at 7 bases. CDR1 and CDR2 (germline): SNHLY, FYNNEI. This CDR3 is 14 amino acids long. V shed 7 bases, J shed 9 bases, and the junction held 12 bases outside the gene matches. The CDR3: CASIYQGVGGEQFF. CDR3 DNA sequence: TGTGCCAGCATTTATCAGGGGGTTGGTGGTGAGCAGTTCTTC. Looking up the rest from reference TRBV2 and TRBJ2-1 gives the full variable domain: EPEVTQTPSHQVTQMGQEVILRCVPISNHLYFYWYRQILGQKVEFLVSFYNNEISEKSEIFDDQFSVERPDGSNFTLKIRSTKLEDSAMYFCASIYQGVGGEQFFGPGTRLTVL.

This clonotype was counted ten times or more. V usage is TRBV29-1 and J usage is TRBJ2-1; D perhaps matches TRBD1 (6 bases). The CDR3 is 13 residues long. CDR1 is SQVTM, CDR2 ANQGSEA, per germline. Trimming removed 6 bases from V and 4 bases from J, with 13 bases in between. The DNA of the CDR3 is TGCAGCGTCCAGACGGACAGATACAATGAGCAGTTCTTC. Translated, it gives CSVQTDRYNEQFF.

The rearrangement joins TRBV6-8 to TRBJ2-7; 10 bases line up with TRBD1. The CDR3 has 16 residues. V gave up 7 bases and J gave up 4 bases; unmatched junction bases: 13. CDR1 and CDR2 from the germline V gene are MNHGY and SAAAGT. The CDR3 spells CASISTGTGVFYEQYF. CDR3 nucleotide sequence: TGTGCCAGCATTTCTACCGGGACAGGGGTTTTTTACGAGCAGTACTTC.

The chain employs TRBV7-2 and TRBJ1-3; 7 bases align to TRBD1. The CDR3 is 16 residues long. The trim removed 0 bases at V and 4 bases at J, leaving 6 bases unmatched. The germline gives CDR1 SGHTA, CDR2 FQGNSA. The DNA for the CDR3 is TGTGCCAGCAGCTTAGCGAAGACAGGGCGAGGAAACACCATATATTTT. Its translation: CASSLAKTGRGNTIYF.

This clonotype was recorded many times. The chain combines TRBV30 with TRBJ1-4; D not certain. The CDR3 contains 15 residues. Trimming took off 3 bases at V and 0 bases at J, with 11 bases between the two ends. Germline-derived CDR1 and CDR2 are GTSNPN and SVGIG (reference sequence). CDR3 DNA sequence: TGTGCCTGGAGGACTCGAAGTGCAACTAATGAAAAACTGTTTTTT. Its translation is CAWRTRSATNEKLFF.

In DNA form, the CDR3 reads TGCAGCGTTGAATTGGATAATGAAAAACTGTTTTTT. This gives the protein CSVELDNEKLFF. V gene TRBV29-1 combines with J gene TRBJ1-4; the D is unclear. This CDR3 is built from 12 residues. The germline V gene encodes CDR1 SQVTM and CDR2 ANQGSEA. The V end lost 2 bases, the J end lost 4 bases, and 5 bases lay between the germline ends.

There are many counts of this clonotype. This chain connects TRBV6-2 or TRBV6-3 to TRBJ1-1; 11 bases fit TRBD1. CDR3 size: 16 residues. Unmatched junction bases numbered 4, after V lost 4 bases and J lost 0 bases. The germline CDR1 and CDR2 sequences are MNHEY and SVGEGT. The CDR3 here is CASSSGQGALNTEAFF. The DNA of the CDR3 is TGTGCCAGCAGTTCCGGACAGGGGGCCCTGAACACTGAAGCTTTCTTT.

This clonotype was found many times. This chain links TRBV20-1 with TRBJ2-3; 10 bases are a match to TRBD2. Germline V lookup: CDR1 DFQATT, CDR2 SNEGSKA (reference sequence). V gave up 2 bases and J gave up 8 bases; unmatched junction bases: 13. CDR3 length: 16 amino acids. DNA of the CDR3: TGCAGTGCTAGACCACGATCGGCTAGCGGGAGTGGTACGCAGTATTTT. Translation: CSARPRSASGSGTQYF.

This clonotype was recorded at least ten times. The gene calls are TRBV28 and TRBJ2-1; 7 bases match TRBD2. The germline V gene encodes CDR1 MDHEN and CDR2 SYDVKM. V trimming: 6 bases; J trimming: 7 bases; junction bases outside the gene matches: 12. There are 15 residues in the CDR3. CDR3 nucleotide sequence: TGTGCCAGCAGCCCACCTCGACTAGCTTTTAATGAGCAGTTCTTC. This encodes CASSPPRLAFNEQFF.

This clonotype was seen at least ten times. The V and J genes are TRBV18 and TRBJ2-5; tentatively, D is TRBD2 (5 bases). Trimming took off 0 bases at V and 4 bases at J, with 12 bases between the two ends. This CDR3 is 15 amino acids long. Germline assignment: CDR1 KGHSH and CDR2 LQKENI. The CDR3 DNA sequence: TGTGCCAGCTCACCACCGGGCGCGAGGGTAGAGACCCAGTACTTC. Encoded protein: CASSPPGARVETQYF.

The sample holds many counts of this clonotype. The chain has TRBV20-1 and TRBJ1-2, with a possible D match to TRBD1 (6 bases). CDR3 length equals 15 residues. Per germline, CDR1 DFQATT and CDR2 SNEGSKA (reference sequence). V lost 1 base to trimming and J lost 0 bases, with 12 bases between them. The chain's CDR3 is CSARVTDRTNYGYTF. The DNA of the CDR3 is TGCAGTGCTAGAGTCACTGACAGGACTAACTATGGCTACACCTTC.

This clonotype was counted ten times or more. The chain carries TRBV12-3 or TRBV12-4 and TRBJ2-2; possible D gene TRBD2, 6 bases. The CDR3 runs 13 residues. Trimming shortened V by 6 bases and J by 5 bases, and 10 bases separated the two germline ends. The CDR3 spells CASRWGRTGELFF. The CDR3 DNA follows: TGTGCCAGCAGATGGGGGAGGACCGGGGAGCTGTTTTTT.

This clonotype appeared many times. The gene calls are TRBV28 and TRBJ2-3; TRBD1 matches at 8 bases. Germline trimming cut 7 bases from V and 8 bases from J; bases unmatched to any gene: 5. Germline CDR1 reads MDHEN; CDR2 reads SYDVKM. The CDR3 sequence is 12 residues long. In nucleotides, the CDR3 is TGTGCCAGCAAATTCACAGGGGGTACGCAGTATTTT. Its translation is CASKFTGGTQYF.